Below, 23 T cell receptor beta chains from the same sample are listed, as sequenced in a study of patients and donors after allogeneic stem cell transplantation (dated by TCRdb to between 2020 and 2021). Receptors were amplified or captured by RT-PCR. Instrument used: NextSeq 550. In-frame beta chains were kept once TCRdb had trimmed the public reads at Q25 with fastp and called clones with MiXCR. Rows with one shared CDR3 protein collapse into an entry with the most common genes and DNA. This sample holds about 960,000 distinct CDR3 sequences; roughly 18% were observed only once. Roughly 6.4% of the sample goes to the ten largest clones. The sequenced sample was blood, either unsorted or a sorted T cell fraction (not recorded which). These receptors were taken from a human donor who was either an allogeneic HSCT recipient or a stem cell or donor lymphocyte infusion donor (not recorded which). It is not recorded whose cells these are; they may come from a transplant donor.

This clonotype was seen a few times. The chain employs TRBV12-3 or TRBV12-4 and TRBJ2-1; maybe TRBD2 (6 bases). This CDR3 is built from 17 residues. V lost 5 bases to trimming and J lost 7 bases, with 24 bases between them. The CDR3 DNA follows: TGTGCCAGCAGTCCCAAATCTCCGGCGGGGCCGATAAATGAGCAGTTCTTC. Amino acid sequence: CASSPKSPAGPINEQFF.

This clonotype was detected only a few times. V usage is TRBV27 and J usage is TRBJ2-7; D ambiguous. CDR1 and CDR2 (germline): MNHEY, SMNVEV (reference sequence). Trimming shortened V by 4 bases and J by 3 bases, and 13 bases separated the two germline ends. The CDR3 totals 14 residues. CDR3 loop: CASSSTRSDYEQYF. The CDR3 DNA reads TGTGCCAGCAGTTCAACACGGTCAGACTACGAGCAGTACTTC.

The chain links TRBV7-2 to TRBJ2-7, with 7 bases identical to TRBD1. This CDR3 is 17 amino acids long. Germline loops: CDR1 SGHTA, CDR2 FQGNSA. The J segment lost 4 bases and the V segment lost 0 bases, leaving 12 bases of the junction unmatched. CDR3 amino acids: CASSLANVAGGGYEQYF. The CDR3, as DNA: TGTGCCAGCAGCTTAGCGAACGTAGCAGGGGGTGGGTACGAGCAGTACTTC.

There are a few counts of this clonotype. This chain connects TRBV6-1 to TRBJ2-1; TRBD2 matches at 10 bases. Trimming cost V 6 bases and J 6 bases; bases outside gene matches: 8. CDR1 MNHNS and CDR2 SASEGT come from the germline V gene. This CDR3 has 15 residues. CDR3 bases: TGTGCCAGCAGCCACGGGACTAGCGCCACCAATGAGCAGTTCTTC. Protein sequence: CASSHGTSATNEQFF.

This clonotype was seen repeatedly, ten times or more. V usage is TRBV12-3 or TRBV12-4 and J usage is TRBJ2-7; 11 positions agree with TRBD2. Losses at the gene ends were 3 bases for V and 6 bases for J; bases not matched to a gene: 1. The CDR3 totals 13 residues. This chain's CDR3 is CASSFLAGGEQYF. Here the CDR3 DNA reads TGTGCCAGCAGTTTCCTAGCGGGAGGCGAGCAGTACTTC.

This rearrangement joins TRBV12-3 or TRBV12-4 to TRBJ2-5; 7 positions agree with TRBD1. V was pared by 2 bases and J by 5 bases, with 5 bases of the junction left unmatched. The CDR3 sequence is 14 residues long. The chain's CDR3 is CASSLWDSRETQYF. CDR3 nucleotide sequence: TGTGCCAGCAGTTTATGGGACAGCAGGGAGACCCAGTACTTC.

This rearrangement joins TRBV5-1 to TRBJ2-5, with TRBD1 identical over 9 bases. V dropped 7 bases and J dropped 1; count of bases not matched to a gene: 5. There are 14 residues in the CDR3. The germline gives CDR1 SGHRS, CDR2 YFSETQ. CDR3: CASSTGGAQETQYF. DNA of the CDR3: TGCGCCAGCTCGACAGGGGGTGCCCAAGAGACCCAGTACTTC.

This clonotype was seen only a few times. The rearrangement links TRBV12-3 or TRBV12-4 to TRBJ2-5, with D unresolved. Trimming stripped 3 bases from V and 2 bases from J, with 4 bases between. The length of the CDR3 is 12 residues. The CDR3 sequence is CASSFQQETQYF. The CDR3 DNA reads TGTGCCAGCAGTTTTCAACAAGAGACCCAGTACTTC.

This clonotype turned up a few times. This chain links TRBV4-2 with TRBJ2-1; TRBD2 matches at 10 bases. Germline-derived CDR1 and CDR2 are LGHNA and YNFKEQ. This CDR3 region has 16 residues. Trimming took 4 bases from V and 13 from J; bases not matched to a gene: 16. Written as DNA, the CDR3 is TGTGCCAGCAGCCCCCAGGGGCCAGCGGGAGGGCCCATTCAGTTCTTC. Translated, it gives CASSPQGPAGGPIQFF.

This clonotype was counted a few times. The CDR3, as DNA: TGTGCCAGCAGCCTTCTACTGGGGGGATACGGCACAGATACGCAGTATTTT. This sequence encodes CASSLLLGGYGTDTQYF. J is TRBJ2-3 and V is TRBV3-1, with D tentatively TRBD2 (6 bases). The CDR3 length is 17 residues. Germline loops: CDR1 LGHDT, CDR2 YNNKEL (reference sequence). Trimming shortened V by 4 bases and J by 1 base, and 18 bases separated the two germline ends.

This clonotype turned up a few times. The gene calls are TRBV4-3 and TRBJ1-6; no definite D call. The CDR3 totals 19 residues. From germline, CDR1 is LGHNA and CDR2 YSLEER. V lost 2 bases and J 5 bases, leaving 22 bases between the germline ends. CDR3 sequence reads: CASSQHPYPKTLDNSPLHF. The DNA for the CDR3 is TGCGCCAGCAGCCAACACCCCTACCCGAAAACTTTGGATAATTCACCCCTCCACTTT.

The chain couples TRBV7-8 to TRBJ1-1; TRBD1 is a possible D gene (5 bases). From germline, CDR1 is SGHVS and CDR2 FQNEAQ. V shed 3 bases and J shed 3 bases, with 11 bases lying between them. This CDR3 has 14 amino acids. The DNA for the CDR3 is TGTGCCAGCAGCTTGGAGGGGTGGTACACTGAAGCTTTCTTT. Translated, it gives CASSLEGWYTEAFF.

This clonotype was recorded many times. CDR3 in amino acids: CSAGTRLDTQYF. Here the CDR3 DNA reads TGCAGTGCTGGGACTAGGCTTGATACGCAGTATTTT. This rearrangement joins TRBV20-1 to TRBJ2-3, with TRBD2 identical over 8 bases. This CDR3 region has 12 residues. After removal of 5 bases from V and 6 bases from J, the junction contained 4 bases not matched to a gene. The germline CDR1 and CDR2 sequences are DFQATT and SNEGSKA (reference sequence).

The CDR3 spells CAIRRADYGYTF. The CDR3 nucleotides are TGTGCCATCAGAAGGGCGGACTATGGCTACACCTTC. The rearrangement joins TRBV10-3 to TRBJ1-2; no definite D call. Trimming took off 6 bases at V and 3 bases at J, with 8 bases between the two ends. Germline-derived CDR1 and CDR2 are ENHRY and SYGVKD. This CDR3 spans 12 amino acids.

This clonotype was counted many times. The CDR3 reads CSARDGGERGQFF. The DNA for the CDR3 is TGCAGTGCTAGAGATGGGGGGGAGAGGGGGCAGTTCTTC. This chain uses TRBV20-1 with TRBJ2-1; 7 nucleotides match TRBD2. The CDR3 has 13 residues. Germline V gene lookup returns CDR1 DFQATT and CDR2 SNEGSKA (reference sequence). Germline trimming cut 0 bases from V and 12 bases from J; bases unmatched to any gene: 8.

This clonotype showed up just a few times. This chain uses TRBV27 with TRBJ2-5, with 7 bases identical to TRBD1. J was trimmed by 6 bases and V by 5 bases; bases with no gene match: 6. CDR3 length: 13 amino acids. Germline V gene sequence: CDR1 MNHEY, CDR2 SMNVEV (reference sequence). CDR3 in DNA: TGTGCCAGCAGTCTTGACAGGGAGAAGACCCAGTACTTC. It codes for CASSLDREKTQYF.

The V gene is TRBV15, the J gene TRBJ1-1, with unresolved D. The germline V gene encodes CDR1 LNHNV and CDR2 YYDKDF (reference sequence). This CDR3 region has 14 residues. The V and J ends lost 0 bases and 0 bases respectively, with 5 bases between them. CDR3 coding DNA: TGTGCCACCAGCAGAGATCCCGTGAACACTGAAGCTTTCTTT. This sequence encodes CATSRDPVNTEAFF. Complete variable domain (other parts from reference TRBV15 and TRBJ1-1): DAMVIQNPRYQVTQFGKPVTLSCSQTLNHNVMYWYQQKSSQAPKLLFHYYDKDFNNEADTPDNFQSRRPNTSFCFLDIRSPGLGDTAMYLCATSRDPVNTEAFFGQGTRLTVV.

This chain uses TRBV5-1 with TRBJ1-2; D is undetermined. V was shortened by 1 base and J by 7 bases, with 11 bases between the two germline ends. CDR1 is SGHRS and CDR2 is YFSETQ in the germline V gene. CDR3 size: 13 residues. The CDR3 bases are TGCGCCAGCAGCTTGAAGGGTAAGCCTGGCTACACCTTC. This gives the protein CASSLKGKPGYTF.

This clonotype was recorded many times. The rearrangement joins TRBV9 to TRBJ1-1; 7 bases fit TRBD1. With 0 bases clipped from V and 1 base from J, the junction kept 3 bases outside the gene matches. The CDR3 extends over 15 amino acids. Germline V gene sequence: CDR1 SGDLS, CDR2 YYNGEE. The CDR3 bases are TGTGCCAGCAGCGTAGCAGGGACAGCGAACACTGAAGCTTTCTTT. This encodes CASSVAGTANTEAFF.

This clonotype was detected a few times. The chain employs TRBV4-3 and TRBJ2-3; 8 bases map to TRBD2. Germline-derived CDR1 and CDR2 are LGHNA and YSLEER. The CDR3 has 19 residues. Trimming at V came to 0 bases and at J to 0 bases, leaving 11 bases not matched to a gene. CDR3 DNA: TGCGCCAGCAGCCAAGATCGCAGGGTAGCGGGACCTAGCACAGATACGCAGTATTTT. Its protein product is CASSQDRRVAGPSTDTQYF.

In this sample, this clonotype turned up a few times. The chain uses TRBV10-3 and TRBJ1-1, with 8 bases identical to TRBD1. J was trimmed by 1 base and V by 9 bases; bases with no gene match: 10. Germline V gives CDR1 ENHRY, CDR2 SYGVKD. The CDR3 runs 15 residues. CDR3 region: CAMATPRGQNTEAFF. The DNA for the CDR3 is TGTGCCATGGCCACACCCAGGGGGCAGAACACTGAAGCTTTCTTT.

This clonotype appeared many times. V and J are TRBV12-3 or TRBV12-4 and TRBJ2-3; 8 nucleotides align to TRBD1. The CDR3 runs 13 residues. The V gene end was trimmed by 6 bases and the J gene end by 10 bases; junction bases not matched to a gene: 9. The CDR3 bases are TGTGCCAGCAGGAAGGACAGGGTGGTGTCGCAGTATTTT. This encodes CASRKDRVVSQYF.

The rearrangement uses TRBV12-3 or TRBV12-4 and TRBJ1-3; 7 nucleotides align to TRBD1. Trimming took 5 bases from V and 7 from J; bases not matched to a gene: 8. The CDR3 runs to 14 residues. CDR3 in amino acids: CASSQQGVRNTIYF. CDR3 nucleotides: TGTGCCAGCAGTCAGCAGGGGGTTAGGAACACCATATATTTT.